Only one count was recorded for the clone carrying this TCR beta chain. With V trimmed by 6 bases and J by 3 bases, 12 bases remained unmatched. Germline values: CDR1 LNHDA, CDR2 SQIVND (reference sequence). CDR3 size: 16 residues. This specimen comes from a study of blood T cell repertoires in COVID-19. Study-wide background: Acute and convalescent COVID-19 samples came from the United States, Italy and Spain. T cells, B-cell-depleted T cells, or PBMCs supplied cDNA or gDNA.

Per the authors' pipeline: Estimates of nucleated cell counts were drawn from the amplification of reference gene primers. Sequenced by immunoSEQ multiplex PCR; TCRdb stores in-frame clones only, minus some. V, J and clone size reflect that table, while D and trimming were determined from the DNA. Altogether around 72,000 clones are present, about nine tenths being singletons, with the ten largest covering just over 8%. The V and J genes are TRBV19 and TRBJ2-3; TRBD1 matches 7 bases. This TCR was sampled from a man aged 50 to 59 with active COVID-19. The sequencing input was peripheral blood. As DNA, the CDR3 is TGTGCCAGTAGGAGCGACAGGGATGGATCGACAGATACGCAGTATTTT. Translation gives CASRSDRDGSTDTQYF.